The entry that follows covers one T cell receptor (beta chain) sequence. Its antigen is unknown. Base qualities are missing; no much larger clone stands one base away. The sample originates from a study of T-cell memory formation after mild COVID-19 (dated by TCRdb to about 2021). Looking at the study overall: TCR sequence clusters from the two donors were found to be largely donor specific. T-cell clones expanding and contracting after mild COVID-19 in a couple of donors were tracked by longitudinal TCRalpha and TCRbeta repertoire sequencing. Two young, previously healthy adult volunteers, one female and one male, were included in the cohort.

CDR1 and CDR2 were assigned from the germline V gene as MNHEY and SVGEGT. The germline ends are 19 bases apart after V is trimmed by 2 bases and J by 15 bases. The CDR3 spans 14 residues, from the cysteine through the phenylalanine. Only the CDR3 portion is preserved as DNA: 42 bases, with reading frame beginning at the first base. The sequencer listed for this sample is Illumina NovaSeq 6000. Using 5'RACE with constant-segment primers, TCRalpha and TCRbeta cDNA libraries were constructed, with sample barcodes and unique molecular identifiers added in the process. RNA was extracted from every sample with Trizol reagent. Amplification of the libraries took two PCR steps, and the second step added a second sample barcode plus Illumina TruSeq adapters. Libraries were sequenced on an Illumina NovaSeq with 2 x 150 bp paired-end reads. As for the original processing: With migec v1.2.7, reads were demultiplexed and then collapsed into UMI-guided consensus sequences. Using mixcr v2.1.11, UMI consensuses were aligned to TRA and TRB V and J templates and then assembled into clonotypes. Expanded or contracted clonotypes were those called significant by both edgeR and NoisET, with noise models trained on biological replicates. For edgeR calls, the cutoffs were a false discovery rate-adjusted p below 0.01 and a log2 fold-change threshold of 1. As an exploratory analysis of dynamics, max-normalized trajectories of the 1000 most abundant clonotypes were examined with PCA combined with hierarchical clustering. Separately sequenced CD4+ and CD8+ repertoires were used to assign a CD4 or CD8 phenotype to each responding clone. TCRdb's own reprocessing of the public reads used fastp at Q25 and MiXCR and kept productive beta chains. Each entry merges the rows of one CDR3 protein and shows their most common DNA and genes. These V and J calls derive from TCRdb rather than the authors' analysis. In this sample the table shows approximately 350,000 distinct CDR3 sequences, approximately 15% of which occur a single time. The ten top clones hold roughly a fifth of the sample.

Study-wide findings and limitations: The study included only a couple of mild cases, and larger cohorts that include severe cases with pre-infection samples were judged to be necessary. The second-wave clones that peaked on day 37 were not confirmed to be SARS-CoV-2 specific. Some responding clones were found in pre-infection memory, which suggests that pre-existing cross-reactive memory T cells took part in the SARS-CoV-2 response. Contracting CD4+ clones were found mainly in CM and EM memory subsets, while CD8+ clones were enriched in EMRA. From day 15 to 85, contracting clones showed balanced CD4/CD8 phenotypes, whereas a second wave of clones that expanded from day 15 to 37 leaned towards CD4+.

Ficoll-Paque density gradient centrifugation was used to isolate PBMCs. The clonotype was recovered from a man between 18 and 29 years old who had mild COVID-19 (a few samples of this study predate the infection). The sample titles of this study are shuffled in the database, so cell type and time point are left out; the donor was told from shared clones. The sequenced sample was PBMCs or a T cell subset sorted from them (not recorded which). Recombination joined TRBV6-2 or TRBV6-3 with TRBJ1-4; the best D guess is TRBD1, with 6 bases matching. CDR3 sequence: CASSYGGSPSWVFF. Here is the DNA: TGTGCCAGCAGTTACGGGGGCAGCCCTTCCTGGGTGTTTTTT.